These T cell receptor beta chains were read from a single sample in a study of cytomegalovirus exposure and HLA in healthy donors. The table came from immunoSEQ multiplex PCR; TCRdb's copy has only in-frame clones and leaves some out. The sample includes under 200,000 clones, more than 65% of them seen just once. The sequenced material came from PBMCs. Every receptor here comes from a woman aged 50 to 65 in good health and CMV-seronegative. Each CDR3 is given with its conserved first and last residue. Each record gives: CDR3 protein, CDR3 DNA, V gene, J gene, CDR3 length, clone size, D gene. D genes are given only for firm matches. Expanded clones are given a class, and other clones once, few, many or no size at all.

CDR3: CASSPGATNEKLFF
DNA: TGCGCCAGCAGCCCCGGAGCAACTAATGAAAAACTGTTTTTT
V: TRBV5-1
J: TRBJ1-4
length: 14
size: -
D: -

CDR3: CASSQFWTGGTDTQYF
DNA: TGCGCCAGCAGCCAATTCTGGACAGGGGGCACAGATACGCAGTATTTT
V: TRBV4-1
J: TRBJ2-3
length: 16
size: -
D: TRBD1

CDR3: CASSGQGEGYTF
DNA: TGTGCCAGCAGCGGACAGGGTGAAGGCTACACCTTC
V: TRBV5-4
J: TRBJ1-2
length: 12
size: -
D: TRBD1

CDR3: CASSQDTGRDYGYTF
DNA: TGTGCCAGCAGCCAAGATACAGGCAGGGACTATGGCTACACCTTC
V: TRBV14
J: TRBJ1-2
length: 15
size: -
D: -

CDR3: CATSRPGTDSSYEQYF
DNA: TGTGCCACCAGCAGACCCGGGACAGATAGCTCCTACGAGCAGTACTTC
V: TRBV15
J: TRBJ2-7
length: 16
size: -
D: TRBD1

CDR3: CASSRLVGTNEQFF
DNA: TGTGCCAGTAGTAGGCTAGTTGGTACCAATGAGCAGTTCTTC
V: TRBV19
J: TRBJ2-1
length: 14
size: -
D: -

CDR3: CASSAGTSSYEQYF
DNA: TGTGCCAGCTCGGCCGGGACTAGCTCCTACGAGCAGTACTTC
V: TRBV18
J: TRBJ2-7
length: 14
size: -
D: TRBD2

CDR3: CASSLGNPGWNYGYTF
DNA: TGTGCCAGCAGTTTAGGGAATCCAGGGTGGAACTATGGCTACACCTTC
V: TRBV28
J: TRBJ1-2
length: 16
size: -
D: -

CDR3: CASTVSGGFKNTQYF
DNA: TGTGCCAGCACCGTTAGCGGGGGGTTTAAAAATACGCAGTATTTT
V: TRBV27
J: TRBJ2-3
length: 15
size: -
D: TRBD2

CDR3: CASSSWTSGPFSGGELFF
DNA: TGTGCCAGCAGTTCGTGGACTAGCGGACCCTTCTCAGGCGGGGAGCTGTTTTTT
V: TRBV27
J: TRBJ2-2
length: 18
size: few
D: TRBD2

CDR3: CASSPRDKNQPQHF
DNA: TGTGCCAGCAGCCCCCGGGACAAGAATCAGCCCCAGCATTTT
V: TRBV14
J: TRBJ1-5
length: 14
size: -
D: -

CDR3: CASGLTTGSSYEQYF
DNA: TGTGCCAGCGGGTTGACGACAGGGAGCTCCTACGAGCAGTACTTC
V: TRBV28
J: TRBJ2-7
length: 15
size: -
D: TRBD1

CDR3: CASSLSPAGRSYNEQFF
DNA: TGTGCCAGCAGCTTGAGCCCAGCGGGCCGTTCCTACAATGAGCAGTTCTTC
V: TRBV5-6
J: TRBJ2-1
length: 17
size: -
D: -

CDR3: CASNLRTSNTEAFF
DNA: TGTGCCAGCAACCTCAGAACCTCGAACACTGAAGCTTTCTTT
V: TRBV2
J: TRBJ1-1
length: 14
size: -
D: -

CDR3: CASSSTSPTGELFF
DNA: TGCGCCAGCAGCTCGACTAGTCCGACCGGGGAGCTGTTTTTT
V: TRBV5-1
J: TRBJ2-2
length: 14
size: -
D: -

CDR3: CASPPSGTGNTIYF
DNA: TGTGCCAGCCCCCCATCGGGTACTGGAAACACCATATATTTT
V: TRBV18
J: TRBJ1-3
length: 14
size: -
D: -

CDR3: CASSGRDRPYEQYF
DNA: TGTGCCAGCAGCGGCCGGGACAGGCCCTACGAGCAGTACTTC
V: TRBV7-9
J: TRBJ2-7
length: 14
size: -
D: TRBD1

CDR3: CASRPGGQEGSPLHF
DNA: TGTGCCAGCAGGCCCGGGGGGCAGGAGGGTTCACCCCTCCACTTT
V: TRBV6-5
J: TRBJ1-6
length: 15
size: -
D: -

CDR3: CASSQDAYNEQFF
DNA: TGCGCCAGCAGCCAAGACGCCTACAATGAGCAGTTCTTC
V: TRBV4-1
J: TRBJ2-1
length: 13
size: -
D: -

CDR3: CASSLTATNEKLFF
DNA: TGTGCCAGCAGCCTAACAGCAACTAATGAAAAACTGTTTTTT
V: TRBV7-2
J: TRBJ1-4
length: 14
size: once
D: -

CDR3: CASRRTGELFF
DNA: TGTGCCAGCAGGCGCACCGGGGAGCTGTTTTTT
V: TRBV19
J: TRBJ2-2
length: 11
size: -
D: -

CDR3: CASSEFGDRFSRETQYF
DNA: TGTGCCAGCAGTGAATTTGGGGACAGGTTTTCAAGGGAGACCCAGTACTTC
V: TRBV6-1
J: TRBJ2-5
length: 17
size: -
D: TRBD1

CDR3: CASSLGQSYGYTF
DNA: TGTGCCAGCAGTTTAGGGCAGAGCTATGGCTACACCTTC
V: TRBV28
J: TRBJ1-2
length: 13
size: -
D: -

CDR3: CASGLFSNEQFF
DNA: TGTGCTAGTGGTTTGTTTTCAAATGAGCAGTTCTTC
V: TRBV12-5
J: TRBJ2-1
length: 12
size: -
D: -

CDR3: CASSLRTGQPYEQYF
DNA: TGTGCCAGCAGCTTAAGGACGGGACAGCCCTACGAGCAGTACTTC
V: TRBV7-9
J: TRBJ2-7
length: 15
size: -
D: TRBD1

CDR3: CASSFGIGGQPQHF
DNA: TGTGCCAGCAGTTTTGGTATAGGCGGACAGCCCCAGCATTTT
V: TRBV27
J: TRBJ1-5
length: 14
size: -
D: -

CDR3: CASSTTEGRAKNIQYF
DNA: TGTGCCAGCAGCACGACAGAAGGGCGAGCCAAAAACATTCAGTACTTC
V: TRBV28
J: TRBJ2-4
length: 16
size: -
D: -

CDR3: CASSPKRSSYEQYF
DNA: TGTGCCAGCAGCCCGAAACGGAGCTCCTACGAGCAGTACTTC
V: TRBV7-3
J: TRBJ2-7
length: 14
size: once
D: -